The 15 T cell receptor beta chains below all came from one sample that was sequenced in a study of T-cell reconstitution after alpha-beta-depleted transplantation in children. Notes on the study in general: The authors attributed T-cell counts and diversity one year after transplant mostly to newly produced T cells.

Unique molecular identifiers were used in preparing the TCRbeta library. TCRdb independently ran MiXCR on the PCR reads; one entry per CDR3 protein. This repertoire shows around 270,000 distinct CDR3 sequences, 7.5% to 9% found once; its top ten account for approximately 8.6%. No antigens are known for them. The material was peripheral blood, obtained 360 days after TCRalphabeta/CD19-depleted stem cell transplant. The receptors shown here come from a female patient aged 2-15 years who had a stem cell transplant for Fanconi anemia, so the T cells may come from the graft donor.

Written as DNA, the CDR3 is TGCAGTGCCCCAGTTTCGGGGAGGAGGCGCAATCAGCCCCAGCATTTT. Protein product: CSAPVSGRRRNQPQHF. The chain recombines TRBV20-1 with TRBJ1-5; D unclear. V lost 6 bases and J 2 bases, leaving 20 bases between the germline ends. The CDR3 loop spans 16 amino acids. Germline CDR1 DFQATT, CDR2 SNEGSKA (reference sequence).

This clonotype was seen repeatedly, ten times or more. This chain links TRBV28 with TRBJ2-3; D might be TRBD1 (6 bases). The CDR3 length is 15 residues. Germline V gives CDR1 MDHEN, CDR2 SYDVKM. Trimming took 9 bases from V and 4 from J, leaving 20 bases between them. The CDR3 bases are TGTGCCAGTAAACAGGGTGCCCCTTTCGCAGATACGCAGTATTTT. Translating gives CASKQGAPFADTQYF.

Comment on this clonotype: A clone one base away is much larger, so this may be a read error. The CDR3 sequence: CASSLVLSQFSSGNTKYF. CDR3 nucleotide sequence: TGTGCCAGCAGTTTAGTCCTGTCACAGTTCAGCTCTGGAAACACCAAATATTTT. The chain employs TRBV12-3 or TRBV12-4 and TRBJ1-3, with unresolved D. CDR3 length: 18 amino acids.

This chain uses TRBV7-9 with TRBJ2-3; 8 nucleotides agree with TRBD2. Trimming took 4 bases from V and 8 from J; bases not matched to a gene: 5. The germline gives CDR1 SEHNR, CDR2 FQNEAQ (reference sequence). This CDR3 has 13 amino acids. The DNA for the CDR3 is TGTGCCAGCAGCTCCGGGACTAGAAGTACGCAGTATTTT. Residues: CASSSGTRSTQYF.

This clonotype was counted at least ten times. The CDR3, as DNA: TGTGCCAGCTCACCGGACGGAACGAACACCGGGGAGCTGTTTTTT. It yields the protein CASSPDGTNTGELFF. J is TRBJ2-2 and V is TRBV18; D unresolved. Germline assignment: CDR1 KGHSH and CDR2 LQKENI. This CDR3 spans 15 amino acids. V was pared by 3 bases and J by 0 bases, with 8 bases between.

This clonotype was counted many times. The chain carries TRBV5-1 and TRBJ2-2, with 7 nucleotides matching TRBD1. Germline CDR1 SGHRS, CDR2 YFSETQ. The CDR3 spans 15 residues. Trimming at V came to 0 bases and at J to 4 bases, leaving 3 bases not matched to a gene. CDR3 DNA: TGCGCCAGCAGCTTGGAAGACAGGGCCACCGGGGAGCTGTTTTTT. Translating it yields CASSLEDRATGELFF. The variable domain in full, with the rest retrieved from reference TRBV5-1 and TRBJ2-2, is KAGVTQTPRYLIKTRGQQVTLSCSPISGHRSVSWYQQTPGQGLQFLFEYFSETQRNKGNFPGRFSGRQFSNSRSEMNVSTLELGDSALYLCASSLEDRATGELFFGEGSRLTVL.

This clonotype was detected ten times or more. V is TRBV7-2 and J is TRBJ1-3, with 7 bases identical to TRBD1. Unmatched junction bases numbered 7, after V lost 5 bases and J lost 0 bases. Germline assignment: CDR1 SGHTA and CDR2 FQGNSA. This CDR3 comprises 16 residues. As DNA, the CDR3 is TGTGCCAGCAGCGCGGGACAGCAAATCTCTGGAAACACCATATATTTT. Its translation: CASSAGQQISGNTIYF.

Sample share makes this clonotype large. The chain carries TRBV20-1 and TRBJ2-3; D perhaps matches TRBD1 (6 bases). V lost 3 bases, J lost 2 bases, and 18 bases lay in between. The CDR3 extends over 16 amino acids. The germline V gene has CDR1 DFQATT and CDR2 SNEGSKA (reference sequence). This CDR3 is CSARPMRGYDTDTQYF. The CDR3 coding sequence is TGCAGTGCTAGGCCCATGAGGGGGTACGACACAGATACGCAGTATTTT.

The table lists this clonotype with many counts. The CDR3 DNA is TGTGCCAGCAGTGAAGTCAGATTAGAAGAGACCCAGTACTTC. This encodes CASSEVRLEETQYF. The chain has TRBV25-1 and TRBJ2-5; D uncertain. Germline V lookup: CDR1 MGHDK, CDR2 SYGVNS. The CDR3 extends over 14 amino acids. Between the trimmed V and J ends, which lost 2 bases and 3 bases, there was a span of 10 bases.

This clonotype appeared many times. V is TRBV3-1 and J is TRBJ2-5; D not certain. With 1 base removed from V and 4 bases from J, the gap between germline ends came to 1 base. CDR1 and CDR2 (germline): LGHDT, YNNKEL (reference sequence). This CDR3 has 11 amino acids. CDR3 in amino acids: CASSQAETQYF. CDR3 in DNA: TGTGCCAGCAGCCAAGCAGAGACCCAGTACTTC.

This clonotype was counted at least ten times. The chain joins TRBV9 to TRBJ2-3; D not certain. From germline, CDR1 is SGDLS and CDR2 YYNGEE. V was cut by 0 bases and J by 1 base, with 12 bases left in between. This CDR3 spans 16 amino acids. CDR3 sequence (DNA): TGTGCCAGCAGCGTAGGTGGGCTAGTCGGCACAGATACGCAGTATTTT. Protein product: CASSVGGLVGTDTQYF.

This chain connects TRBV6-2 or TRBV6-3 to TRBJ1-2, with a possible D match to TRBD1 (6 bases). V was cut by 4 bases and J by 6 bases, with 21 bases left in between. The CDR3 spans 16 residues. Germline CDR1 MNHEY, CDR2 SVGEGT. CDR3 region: CASSLRVWTVKNGYTF. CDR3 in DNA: TGTGCCAGCAGTTTGAGGGTTTGGACAGTCAAGAATGGCTACACCTTC.

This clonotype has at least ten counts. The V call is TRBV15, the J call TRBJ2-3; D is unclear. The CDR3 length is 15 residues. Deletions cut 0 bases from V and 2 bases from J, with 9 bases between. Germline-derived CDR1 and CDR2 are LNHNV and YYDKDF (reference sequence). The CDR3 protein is CATSREVPDTDTQYF. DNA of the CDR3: TGTGCCACCAGCAGAGAAGTACCAGACACAGATACGCAGTATTTT.

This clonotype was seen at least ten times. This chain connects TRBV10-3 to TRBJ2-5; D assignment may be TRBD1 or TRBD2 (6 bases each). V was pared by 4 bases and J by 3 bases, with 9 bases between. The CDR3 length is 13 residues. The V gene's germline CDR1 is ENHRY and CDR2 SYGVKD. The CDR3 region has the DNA TGTGCCATCAGTGTTAGGGGGGAAGAGACCCAGTACTTC. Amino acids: CAISVRGEETQYF.

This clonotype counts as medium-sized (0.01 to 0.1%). CDR3 loop: CASSQDMTFYEQYF. The CDR3 region has the DNA TGCGCCAGCAGCCAAGATATGACCTTCTACGAGCAGTACTTC. The chain uses TRBV4-1 and TRBJ2-7, with D uncertain. The CDR3 covers 14 residues. V was shortened by 0 bases and J by 3 bases, with 9 bases between the two germline ends. CDR1 is MGHRA and CDR2 is YSYEKL in the germline V gene.